This T cell receptor (beta chain) was sequenced in a study of identical twins. Unique molecular identifiers were present on the cDNA, which also gained a universal primer site by template switching. From the 5' RACE reads, TCRdb called clonotypes with MiXCR, one entry per CDR3 protein. The table has a few hundred thousand distinct CDR3 sequences, around 9% seen once; the top ten hold 8% to 9.5%. General study points: For out-of-frame alpha sequences shared by twins, low generation probability was in excess.

Regarding this clonotype: Its antigen remains unidentified.

The CDR3 has 12 amino acids. The ends were cut back, 10 bases at V and 5 bases at J, with 12 bases in the middle. This rearrangement joins TRBV12-3 or TRBV12-4 to TRBJ2-1; possibly TRBD1 or TRBD2 for D (6 bases each). The clonotype was recovered from a woman aged 45-60 years in good health. Specimen: naive T cells sorted from blood. CDR3 bases: TGTGCCACCGGGGGCAGCAACAATGAGCAGTTCTTC. Its protein is CATGGSNNEQFF.